A selection of T cell receptor beta chains follows, all from one sample in a study of T cell changes during pregnancy in multiple sclerosis. Method: immunoSEQ multiplex PCR; TCRdb's copy keeps in-frame clones and lacks some. The data show under 15,000 clones, about 93% seen once. Sample: CD4+ T cells from peripheral blood mononuclear cells, taken before pregnancy. Receptors were obtained from a female donor with multiple sclerosis, enrolled in a pregnancy study. Both conserved end residues are part of each CDR3.

CDR3 protein: CSVGDRTGVSYEQYF
CDR3 length: 15
V gene: TRBV29-1
J gene: TRBJ2-7

CDR3 protein: CASSARDQDNSPLHF
CDR3 length: 15
V gene: TRBV6-1
J gene: TRBJ1-6

CDR3 protein: CASRTGTDNEKLFF
CDR3 length: 14
V gene: TRBV6-5
J gene: TRBJ1-4

CDR3 protein: CASSQEQYSYEQYF
CDR3 length: 14
V gene: TRBV4-1
J gene: TRBJ2-7

CDR3 protein: CASSARATYEQYF
CDR3 length: 13
V gene: TRBV5-6
J gene: TRBJ2-7

CDR3 protein: CASKIGLGTGEGYTF
CDR3 length: 15
V gene: TRBV6-1
J gene: TRBJ1-2

CDR3 protein: CASSFGQTYEQYF
CDR3 length: 13
V gene: TRBV7-9
J gene: TRBJ2-7

CDR3 protein: CASSLFQGKSNQPQHF
CDR3 length: 16
V gene: TRBV5-8
J gene: TRBJ1-5

CDR3 protein: CASGSQSPGYTF
CDR3 length: 12
V gene: TRBV12-5
J gene: TRBJ1-2

CDR3 protein: CASSGPTSGGAIEQFF
CDR3 length: 16
V gene: TRBV10-1
J gene: TRBJ2-1

CDR3 protein: CASSVDGGGANEQFF
CDR3 length: 15
V gene: TRBV9
J gene: TRBJ2-1

CDR3 protein: CASSPLIQGHEQYF
CDR3 length: 14
V gene: TRBV18
J gene: TRBJ2-7

CDR3 protein: CASSVRGFYNEQFF
CDR3 length: 14
V gene: TRBV6-1
J gene: TRBJ2-1

CDR3 protein: CASSLFPGETQYF
CDR3 length: 13
V gene: TRBV5-1
J gene: TRBJ2-5

CDR3 protein: CASSQPTVGGDEQYF
CDR3 length: 15
V gene: TRBV4-1
J gene: TRBJ2-7

CDR3 protein: CASSGGSGTDTQYF
CDR3 length: 14
V gene: TRBV5-1
J gene: TRBJ2-3

CDR3 protein: CAKGLAGEETQYF
CDR3 length: 13
V gene: TRBV11-3
J gene: TRBJ2-5

CDR3 protein: CASSDLSSGGNEQFF
CDR3 length: 15
V gene: TRBV6-1
J gene: TRBJ2-1

CDR3 protein: CAINPGGGRVETQYF
CDR3 length: 15
V gene: TRBV10-3
J gene: TRBJ2-5

CDR3 protein: CASSQDRQRNSPLHF
CDR3 length: 15
V gene: TRBV14
J gene: TRBJ1-6

CDR3 protein: CASSYSRGQNYEQYF
CDR3 length: 15
V gene: TRBV6-5
J gene: TRBJ2-7

CDR3 protein: CASSKQRNTEAFF
CDR3 length: 13
V gene: TRBV7-8
J gene: TRBJ1-1

CDR3 protein: CASSNPPGGAGRRTEAFF
CDR3 length: 18
V gene: TRBV19
J gene: TRBJ1-1

CDR3 protein: CASSSPRGTGELFF
CDR3 length: 14
V gene: TRBV6-5
J gene: TRBJ2-2

CDR3 protein: CASSLAKTGVLSTEAFF
CDR3 length: 17
V gene: TRBV7-6
J gene: TRBJ1-1

CDR3 protein: CASSLTDSQPQHF
CDR3 length: 13
V gene: TRBV2
J gene: TRBJ1-5

CDR3 protein: CASSPGQGNSPLHF
CDR3 length: 14
V gene: TRBV18
J gene: TRBJ1-6

CDR3 protein: CAISRMGGGNTEAFF
CDR3 length: 15
V gene: TRBV10-3
J gene: TRBJ1-1